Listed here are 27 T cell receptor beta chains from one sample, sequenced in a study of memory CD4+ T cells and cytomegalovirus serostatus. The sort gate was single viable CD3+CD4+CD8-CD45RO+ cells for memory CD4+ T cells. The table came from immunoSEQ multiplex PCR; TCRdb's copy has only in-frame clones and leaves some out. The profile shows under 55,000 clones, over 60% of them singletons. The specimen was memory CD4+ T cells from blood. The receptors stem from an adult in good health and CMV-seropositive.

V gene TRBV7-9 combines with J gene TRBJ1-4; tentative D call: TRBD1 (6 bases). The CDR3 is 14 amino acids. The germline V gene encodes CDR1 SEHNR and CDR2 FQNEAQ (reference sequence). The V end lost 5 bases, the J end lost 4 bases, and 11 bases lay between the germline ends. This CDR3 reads CASSRTEYNEKLFF. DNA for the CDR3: TGTGCCAGCAGCAGGACAGAGTATAATGAAAAACTGTTTTTT.

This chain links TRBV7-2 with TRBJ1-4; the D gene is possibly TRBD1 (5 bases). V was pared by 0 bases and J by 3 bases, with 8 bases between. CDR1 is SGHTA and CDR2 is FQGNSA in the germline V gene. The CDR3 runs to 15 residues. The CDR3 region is CASSLAQAPNEKLFF. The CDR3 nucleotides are TGTGCCAGCAGCTTAGCACAGGCTCCTAATGAAAAACTGTTTTTT.

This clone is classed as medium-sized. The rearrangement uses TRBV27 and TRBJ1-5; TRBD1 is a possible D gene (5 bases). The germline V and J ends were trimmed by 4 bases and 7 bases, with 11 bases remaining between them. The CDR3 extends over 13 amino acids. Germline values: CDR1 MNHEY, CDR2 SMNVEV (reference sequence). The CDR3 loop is CASSSWDGQPQHF. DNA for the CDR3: TGTGCCAGCAGTTCCTGGGACGGCCAGCCCCAGCATTTT.

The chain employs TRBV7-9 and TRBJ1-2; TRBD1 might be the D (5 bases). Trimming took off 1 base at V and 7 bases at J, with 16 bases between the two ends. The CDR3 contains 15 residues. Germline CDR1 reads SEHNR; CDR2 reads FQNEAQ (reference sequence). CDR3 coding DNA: TGTGCCAGCAGCTTAGACCTGGGGGTCTTGAGTGGCTACACCTTC. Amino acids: CASSLDLGVLSGYTF.

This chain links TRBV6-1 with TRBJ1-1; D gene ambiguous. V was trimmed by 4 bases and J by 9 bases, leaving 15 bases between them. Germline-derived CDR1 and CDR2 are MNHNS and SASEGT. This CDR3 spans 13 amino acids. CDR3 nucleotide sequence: TGTGCCAGCAGTGTAAACTCAGGAGTCCAAGCTTTCTTT. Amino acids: CASSVNSGVQAFF.

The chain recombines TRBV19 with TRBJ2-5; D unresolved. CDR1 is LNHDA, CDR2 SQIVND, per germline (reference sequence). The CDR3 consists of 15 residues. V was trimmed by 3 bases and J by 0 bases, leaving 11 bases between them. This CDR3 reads CASSIYIGYQETQYF. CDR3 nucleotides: TGTGCCAGTAGTATTTACATCGGATACCAAGAGACCCAGTACTTC.

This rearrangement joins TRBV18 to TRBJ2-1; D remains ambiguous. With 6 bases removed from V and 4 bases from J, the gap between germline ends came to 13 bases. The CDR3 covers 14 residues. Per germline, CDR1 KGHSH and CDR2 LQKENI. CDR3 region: CASSSELQYNEQFF. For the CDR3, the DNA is TGTGCCAGCTCTTCCGAGCTACAATACAATGAGCAGTTCTTC.

The CDR3 here is CASSVGRLSAGELFF. Written as DNA, the CDR3 is TGTGCCAGCAGCGTAGGACGGTTGTCAGCAGGGGAGCTGTTTTTT. The chain joins TRBV9 to TRBJ2-2; unclear D gene. V dropped 0 bases and J dropped 8 bases, with 14 bases sitting between them. Germline assignment: CDR1 SGDLS and CDR2 YYNGEE. CDR3 length: 15 amino acids.

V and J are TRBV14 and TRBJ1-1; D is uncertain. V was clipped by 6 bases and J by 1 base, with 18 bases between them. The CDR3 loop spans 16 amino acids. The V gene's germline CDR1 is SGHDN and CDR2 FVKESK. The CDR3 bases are TGTGCCAGCAGGCCGTCGTTCTGGGATTGGAACACTGAAGCTTTCTTT. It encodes CASRPSFWDWNTEAFF. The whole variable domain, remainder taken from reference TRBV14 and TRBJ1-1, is EAGVTQFPSHSVIEKGQTVTLRCDPISGHDNLYWYRRVMGKEIKFLLHFVKESKQDESGMPNNRFLAERTGGTYSTLKVQPAELEDSGVYFCASRPSFWDWNTEAFFGQGTRLTVV.

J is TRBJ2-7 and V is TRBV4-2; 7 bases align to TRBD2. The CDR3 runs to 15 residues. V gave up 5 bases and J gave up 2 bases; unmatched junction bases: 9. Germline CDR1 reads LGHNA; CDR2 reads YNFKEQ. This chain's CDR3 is CASSLGAGLPYEQYF. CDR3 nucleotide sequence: TGTGCCAGCAGCTTGGGAGCGGGGTTACCCTACGAGCAGTACTTC.

The CDR3: CASSFGPDYGYTF. The CDR3 DNA reads TGTGCCAGCAGCTTCGGCCCGGACTATGGCTACACCTTC. The chain recombines TRBV7-2 with TRBJ1-2; D not resolved. Germline CDR1 reads SGHTA; CDR2 reads FQGNSA. V was pared by 3 bases and J by 3 bases, with 8 bases between. CDR3 length: 13 amino acids.

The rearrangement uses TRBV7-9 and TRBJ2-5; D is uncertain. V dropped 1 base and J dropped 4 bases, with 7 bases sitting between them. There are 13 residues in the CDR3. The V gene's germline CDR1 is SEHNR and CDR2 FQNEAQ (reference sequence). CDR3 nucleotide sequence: TGTGCCAGCAGCTTAGAGGTCATAGAGACCCAGTACTTC. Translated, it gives CASSLEVIETQYF.

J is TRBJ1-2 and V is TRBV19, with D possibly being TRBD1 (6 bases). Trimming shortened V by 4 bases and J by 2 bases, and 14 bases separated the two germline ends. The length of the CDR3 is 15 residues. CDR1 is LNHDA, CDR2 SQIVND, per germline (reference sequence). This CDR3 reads CASSTKKQGNYGYTF. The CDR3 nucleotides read TGTGCCAGTAGTACAAAGAAACAGGGAAACTATGGCTACACCTTC.

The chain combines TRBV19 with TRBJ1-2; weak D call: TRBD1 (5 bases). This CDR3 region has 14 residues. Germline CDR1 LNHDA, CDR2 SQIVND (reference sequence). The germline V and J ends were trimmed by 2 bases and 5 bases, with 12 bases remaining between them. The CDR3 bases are TGTGCCAGTAGTATACCGGGACGGACTTATGGCTACACCTTC. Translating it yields CASSIPGRTYGYTF.

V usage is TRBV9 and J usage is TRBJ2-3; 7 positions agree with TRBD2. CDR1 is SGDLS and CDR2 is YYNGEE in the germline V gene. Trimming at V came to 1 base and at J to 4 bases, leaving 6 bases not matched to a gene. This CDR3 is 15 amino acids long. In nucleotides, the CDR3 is TGTGCCAGCAGCGTATCTCTGGGGGGGGCAGATACGCAGTATTTT. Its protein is CASSVSLGGADTQYF.

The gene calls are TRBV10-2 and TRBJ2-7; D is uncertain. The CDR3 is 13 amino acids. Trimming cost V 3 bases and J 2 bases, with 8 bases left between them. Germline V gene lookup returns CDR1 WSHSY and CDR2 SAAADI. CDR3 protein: CASSDQPTYEQYF. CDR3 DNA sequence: TGCGCCAGCAGTGATCAGCCGACCTACGAGCAGTACTTC.

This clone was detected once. The CDR3 DNA is TGTGCCAGCAGTCTGCTTGGGGCAGGGCCTAACTATGGCTACACCTTC. Its translation: CASSLLGAGPNYGYTF. The chain couples TRBV28 to TRBJ1-2, with D possibly matching TRBD1 (5 bases). The germline V gene has CDR1 MDHEN and CDR2 SYDVKM. The CDR3 is made up of 16 amino acids. The V gene lost 5 bases and the J gene lost 0 bases, with 16 bases spanning the gap.

Here the CDR3 DNA reads TGTGCCTGGGTCCCGGGCTCCTATAATTCACCCCTCCACTTT. It codes for CAWVPGSYNSPLHF. This sequence joins TRBV30 and TRBJ1-6; no definite D call. There are 14 residues in the CDR3. The V and J ends lost 5 bases and 0 bases respectively, with 8 bases between them. Germline CDR1 GTSNPN, CDR2 SVGIG (reference sequence).

The CDR3 DNA sequence: TGCGCCAGCAGCCAGAGTGGAAGGGAGTCCTCCTACAATGAGCAGTTCTTC. It codes for CASSQSGRESSYNEQFF. The chain has TRBV4-3 and TRBJ2-1; D is possibly TRBD2 (5 bases). Trimming took off 3 bases at V and 0 bases at J, with 15 bases between the two ends. CDR3 length: 17 residues. The germline gives CDR1 LGHNA, CDR2 YSLEER.

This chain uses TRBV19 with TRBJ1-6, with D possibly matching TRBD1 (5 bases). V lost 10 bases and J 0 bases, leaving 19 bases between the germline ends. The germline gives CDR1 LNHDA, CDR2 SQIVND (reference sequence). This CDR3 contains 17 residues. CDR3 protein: CATKGRAGSSYNSPLHF. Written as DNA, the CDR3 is TGTGCCACCAAGGGCAGGGCGGGAAGCTCCTATAATTCACCCCTCCACTTT.

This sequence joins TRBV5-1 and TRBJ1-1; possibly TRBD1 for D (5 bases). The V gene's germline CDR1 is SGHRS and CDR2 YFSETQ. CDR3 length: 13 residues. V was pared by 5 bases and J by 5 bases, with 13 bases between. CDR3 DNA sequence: TGCGCCAGCAGTCTTAATCAGGGAACTGAAGCTTTCTTT. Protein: CASSLNQGTEAFF.

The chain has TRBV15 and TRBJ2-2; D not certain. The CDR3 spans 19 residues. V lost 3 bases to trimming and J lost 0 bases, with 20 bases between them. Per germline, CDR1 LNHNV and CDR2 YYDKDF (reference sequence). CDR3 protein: CATSSPKINRIANTGELFF. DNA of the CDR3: TGTGCCACCAGCAGCCCCAAGATAAACCGAATAGCGAACACCGGGGAGCTGTTTTTT.

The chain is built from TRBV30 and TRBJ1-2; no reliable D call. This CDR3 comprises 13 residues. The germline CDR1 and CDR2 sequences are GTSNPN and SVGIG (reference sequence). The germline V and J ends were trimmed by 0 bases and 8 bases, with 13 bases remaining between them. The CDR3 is CAWSVVGLGGYTF. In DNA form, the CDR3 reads TGTGCCTGGAGTGTAGTGGGCTTAGGGGGCTACACCTTC.

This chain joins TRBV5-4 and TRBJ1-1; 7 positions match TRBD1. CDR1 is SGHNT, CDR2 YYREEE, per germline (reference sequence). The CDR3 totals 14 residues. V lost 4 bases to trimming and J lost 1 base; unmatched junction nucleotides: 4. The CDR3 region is CASSPRGWNTEAFF. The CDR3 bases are TGTGCCAGCAGCCCCAGGGGGTGGAACACTGAAGCTTTCTTT. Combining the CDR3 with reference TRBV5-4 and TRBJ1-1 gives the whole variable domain ETGVTQSPTHLIKTRGQQVTLRCSSQSGHNTVSWYQQALGQGPQFIFQYYREEENGRGNFPPRFSGLQFPNYSSELNVNALELDDSALYLCASSPRGWNTEAFFGQGTRLTVV.

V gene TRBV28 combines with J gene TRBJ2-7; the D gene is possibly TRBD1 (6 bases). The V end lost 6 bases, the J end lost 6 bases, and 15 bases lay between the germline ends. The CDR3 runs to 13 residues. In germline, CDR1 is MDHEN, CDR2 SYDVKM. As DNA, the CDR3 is TGTGCCAGCAGCCCACCAGGGGTCCGCGAGCAGTACTTC. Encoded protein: CASSPPGVREQYF.

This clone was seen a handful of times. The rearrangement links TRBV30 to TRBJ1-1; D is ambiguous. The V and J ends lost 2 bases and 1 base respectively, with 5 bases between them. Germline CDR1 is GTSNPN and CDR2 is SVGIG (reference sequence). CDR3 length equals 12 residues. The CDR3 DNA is TGTGCCTGGAGTCCACCGAACACTGAAGCTTTCTTT. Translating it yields CAWSPPNTEAFF.

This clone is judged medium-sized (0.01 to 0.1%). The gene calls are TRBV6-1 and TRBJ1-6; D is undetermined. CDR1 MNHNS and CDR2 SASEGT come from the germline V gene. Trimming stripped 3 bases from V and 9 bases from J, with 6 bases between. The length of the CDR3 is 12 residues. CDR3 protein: CASSDWGSPLHF. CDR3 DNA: TGTGCCAGCAGTGATTGGGGTTCACCCCTCCACTTT.